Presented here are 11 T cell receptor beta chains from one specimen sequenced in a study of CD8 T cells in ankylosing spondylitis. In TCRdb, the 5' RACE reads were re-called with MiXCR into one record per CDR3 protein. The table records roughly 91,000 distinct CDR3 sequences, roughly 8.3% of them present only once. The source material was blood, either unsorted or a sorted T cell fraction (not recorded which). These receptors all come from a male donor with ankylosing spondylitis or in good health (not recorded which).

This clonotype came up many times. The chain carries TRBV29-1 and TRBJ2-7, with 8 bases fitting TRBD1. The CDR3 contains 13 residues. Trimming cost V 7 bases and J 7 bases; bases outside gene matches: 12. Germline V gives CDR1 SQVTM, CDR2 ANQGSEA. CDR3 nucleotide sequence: TGCAGCGCACGGACAGGGCAGGGATGGGAGCAGTACTTC. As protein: CSARTGQGWEQYF.

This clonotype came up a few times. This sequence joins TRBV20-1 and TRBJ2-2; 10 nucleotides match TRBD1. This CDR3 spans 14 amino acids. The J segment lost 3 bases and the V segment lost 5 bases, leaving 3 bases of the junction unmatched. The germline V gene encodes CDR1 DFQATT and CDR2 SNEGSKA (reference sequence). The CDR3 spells CSAGTGVDTGELFF. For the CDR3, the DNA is TGCAGTGCTGGGACAGGGGTGGACACCGGGGAGCTGTTTTTT.

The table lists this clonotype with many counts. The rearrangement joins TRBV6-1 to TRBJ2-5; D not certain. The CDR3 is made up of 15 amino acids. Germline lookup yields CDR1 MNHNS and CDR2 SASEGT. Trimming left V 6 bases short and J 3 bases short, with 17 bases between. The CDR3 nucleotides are TGTGCCAGCAGCAGTGGGTTGGGATTGGAAGAGACCCAGTACTTC. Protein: CASSSGLGLEETQYF.

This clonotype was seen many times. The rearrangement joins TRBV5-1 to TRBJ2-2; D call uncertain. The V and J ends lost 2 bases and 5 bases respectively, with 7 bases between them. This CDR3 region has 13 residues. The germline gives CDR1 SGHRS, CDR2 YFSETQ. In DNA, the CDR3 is TGCGCCAGCAGCTTCGGAATAACCGGGGAGCTGTTTTTT. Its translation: CASSFGITGELFF. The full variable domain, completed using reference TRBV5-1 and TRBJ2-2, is KAGVTQTPRYLIKTRGQQVTLSCSPISGHRSVSWYQQTPGQGLQFLFEYFSETQRNKGNFPGRFSGRQFSNSRSEMNVSTLELGDSALYLCASSFGITGELFFGEGSRLTVL.

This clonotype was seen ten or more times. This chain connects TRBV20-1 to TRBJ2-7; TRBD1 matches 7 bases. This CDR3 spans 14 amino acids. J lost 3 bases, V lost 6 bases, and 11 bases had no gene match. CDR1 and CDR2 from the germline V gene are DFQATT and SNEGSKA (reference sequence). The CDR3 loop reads CSAQPGTVFYEQYF. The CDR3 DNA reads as TGCAGTGCGCAACCCGGGACAGTGTTCTACGAGCAGTACTTC.

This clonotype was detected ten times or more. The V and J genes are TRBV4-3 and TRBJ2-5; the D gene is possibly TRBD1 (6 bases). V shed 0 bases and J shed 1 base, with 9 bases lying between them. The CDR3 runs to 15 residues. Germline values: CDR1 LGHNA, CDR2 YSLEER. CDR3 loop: CASSQESQGQETQYF. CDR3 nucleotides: TGCGCCAGCAGCCAAGAGTCACAGGGCCAAGAGACCCAGTACTTC.

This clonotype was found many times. The CDR3 DNA is TGCAGTGCTAGAGTGGGGAGCTCCTTCTACGAGCAGTACTTC. Its protein product is CSARVGSSFYEQYF. V usage is TRBV20-1 and J usage is TRBJ2-7, with a weak D call TRBD2 (5 bases). In germline, CDR1 is DFQATT, CDR2 SNEGSKA (reference sequence). V was trimmed by 1 base and J by 3 bases, leaving 13 bases between them. The length of the CDR3 is 14 residues.

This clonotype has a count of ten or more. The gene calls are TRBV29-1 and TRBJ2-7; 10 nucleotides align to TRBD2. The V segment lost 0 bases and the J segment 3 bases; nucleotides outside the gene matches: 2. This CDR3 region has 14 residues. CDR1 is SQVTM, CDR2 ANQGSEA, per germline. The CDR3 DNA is TGCAGCGTTGAAGATATAGCGGGGGGCTACGAGCAGTACTTC. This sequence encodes CSVEDIAGGYEQYF.

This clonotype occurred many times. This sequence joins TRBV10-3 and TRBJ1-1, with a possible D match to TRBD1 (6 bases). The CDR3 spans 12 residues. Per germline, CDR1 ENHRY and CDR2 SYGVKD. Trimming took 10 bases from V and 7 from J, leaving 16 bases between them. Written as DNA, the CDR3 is TGTGCCACCCCCGACAGGTCCAATGAAGCTTTCTTT. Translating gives CATPDRSNEAFF.

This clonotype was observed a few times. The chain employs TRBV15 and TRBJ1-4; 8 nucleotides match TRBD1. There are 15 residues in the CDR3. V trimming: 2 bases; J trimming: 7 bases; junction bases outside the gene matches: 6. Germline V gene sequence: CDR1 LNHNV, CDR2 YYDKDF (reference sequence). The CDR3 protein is CATSRSTGQVEKLFF. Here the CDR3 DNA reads TGTGCCACCAGCAGATCCACGGGACAGGTTGAAAAACTGTTTTTT.

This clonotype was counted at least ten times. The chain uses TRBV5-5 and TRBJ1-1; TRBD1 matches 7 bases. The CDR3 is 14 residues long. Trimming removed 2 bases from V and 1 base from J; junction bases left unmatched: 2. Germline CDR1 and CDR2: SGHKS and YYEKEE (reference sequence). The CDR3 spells CASSFWTGNTEAFF. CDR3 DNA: TGTGCCAGCAGCTTCTGGACAGGGAACACTGAAGCTTTCTTT.